A selection of T cell receptor beta chains follows, all from one sample in a study of blood T cell repertoires in COVID-19. TCRdb's copy holds only in-frame clones and misses some; the assay was immunoSEQ multiplex PCR. The table includes around 170,000 clones, approximately 80% detected once. The sample taken for sequencing was peripheral blood. The receptors originated from a human donor in a cohort sampled during active COVID-19. Each CDR3 is given with its conserved first and last residue. A D gene is named only where the DNA matches it firmly. Size is stated for part of the rows, as once, few or many counts, or as a class when the clone is expanded.

TRBJ2-5	TRBV11-3	NA	NA	CASSLGSLETQYF	TGTGCCAGCAGTCTTGGTTCACTGGAGACCCAGTACTTC
TRBJ2-7	TRBV5-1	many	TRBD1	CASSLRTGSYEQYF	TGCGCCAGCAGCTTGCGGACAGGGTCCTACGAGCAGTACTTC
TRBJ1-3	TRBV3-1/TRBV3-2	NA	TRBD1	CASSQVRGLGNTIYF	TGTGCCAGCAGCCAAGTCAGGGGGCTTGGAAACACCATATATTTT
TRBJ1-6	TRBV28	NA	NA	CASRSYNSPLHF	TGTGCCAGTCGTTCCTATAATTCACCCCTCCACTTT
TRBJ1-4	TRBV19	NA	NA	CASSSNYLGEKLFF	TGTGCCAGTAGTAGCAACTACCTGGGTGAAAAACTGTTTTTT
TRBJ2-7	TRBV11-1	NA	TRBD1	CASSLDRGLYEQYF	TGTGCCAGCAGCTTGGACAGGGGGCTCTACGAGCAGTACTTC
TRBJ2-3	TRBV5-6	NA	NA	CASSLPDRELTDTQYF	TGTGCCAGCAGCTTGCCCGACAGAGAACTCACAGATACGCAGTATTTT
TRBJ1-2	TRBV6-2/TRBV6-3	NA	NA	CASSYTPRGGYTF	TGTGCCAGCAGTTACACCCCGAGGGGGGGCTACACCTTC
TRBJ1-5	TRBV16	NA	TRBD1	CASSHYTGTGGNQPQHF	TGTGCCAGCAGCCACTACACCGGGACAGGGGGCAATCAGCCCCAGCATTTT
TRBJ1-3	TRBV10-2	NA	NA	CASSEGLLSGNTIYF	TGCGCCAGCAGTGAGGGCCTTCTTTCTGGAAACACCATATATTTT
TRBJ2-7	TRBV20-1	NA	NA	CSAGASGFYNEQYF	TGCAGTGCTGGTGCTTCGGGATTTTACAACGAGCAGTACTTC
TRBJ2-7	TRBV3-1/TRBV3-2	NA	NA	CASSLGHPTYEQYF	TGTGCCAGCAGCCTGGGACACCCCACCTACGAGCAGTACTTC
TRBJ2-2	TRBV5-1	NA	TRBD2	CASSRWGLESNTGELFF	TGCGCCAGCAGCAGGTGGGGACTAGAATCGAACACCGGGGAGCTGTTTTTT
TRBJ2-3	TRBV5-1	NA	NA	CASSNGVGNTDTQYF	TGCGCCAGCAGTAACGGGGTAGGAAACACAGATACGCAGTATTTT
TRBJ1-1	TRBV7-2	NA	TRBD1	CASSLRQGDTEAFF	TGTGCCAGCAGCTTAAGACAGGGGGACACTGAAGCTTTCTTT
TRBJ1-1	TRBV15	few	NA	CATSRDRGEGTEAFF	TGTGCCACCAGCAGAGATCGGGGAGAGGGAACTGAAGCTTTCTTT
TRBJ2-2	TRBV19	NA	NA	CASRQDQRTVTGELFF	TGTGCCAGTAGACAGGACCAACGAACGGTCACCGGGGAGCTGTTTTTT
TRBJ1-2	TRBV4-3	NA	TRBD1	CASSARQGADYGYTF	TGCGCCAGCAGCGCCCGACAGGGTGCAGACTATGGCTACACCTTC
TRBJ1-1	TRBV5-3	once	TRBD1	CARSPGQGPKAFF	TGTGCCAGAAGCCCAGGACAGGGCCCAAAAGCTTTCTTT
TRBJ1-1	TRBV3-1/TRBV3-2	NA	NA	CASSQRGSYTEAFF	TGTGCCAGCAGCCAAAGGGGGTCCTACACTGAAGCTTTCTTT
TRBJ2-7	TRBV6-6	NA	NA	CASSPYLHEQYF	TGTGCCAGCAGCCCCTATCTGCACGAGCAGTACTTC
TRBJ1-2	TRBV2	NA	TRBD1	CASSEAGRGWGGYTF	TGTGCCAGCAGTGAGGCGGGCAGGGGGTGGGGGGGCTACACCTTC
TRBJ2-5	TRBV2	NA	TRBD1	CASSEGGTGRETQYF	TGTGCCAGCAGTGAAGGGGGGACAGGGAGGGAGACCCAGTACTTC
TRBJ2-2	TRBV10-1	NA	TRBD2	CASSGRGAGDSGELFF	TGCGCCAGCAGTGGCAGGGGAGCGGGAGATTCGGGGGAGCTGTTTTTT
TRBJ2-3	TRBV11-2	NA	NA	CASSLRGRAVEDTQYF	TGTGCCAGCAGCTTAAGGGGGAGGGCCGTTGAAGATACGCAGTATTTT
TRBJ1-2	TRBV28	NA	TRBD1	CASSTAGRGLVYGYTF	TGTGCCAGCAGTACGGCGGGCAGGGGGCTTGTCTATGGCTACACCTTC
TRBJ1-5	TRBV6-1	once	NA	CASSELESPGSPQHF	TGTGCCAGCAGTGAACTGGAATCGCCAGGATCGCCCCAGCATTTT
TRBJ2-5	TRBV19	NA	TRBD2	CASSKATSGLETQYF	TGTGCCAGTAGTAAAGCGACTAGCGGGCTAGAGACCCAGTACTTC
TRBJ1-4	TRBV6-5	few	TRBD1	CASKLGTVNEKLFF	TGTGCCAGCAAATTAGGGACAGTAAATGAAAAACTGTTTTTT
TRBJ1-2	TRBV27	NA	NA	CASSLRENYGYTF	TGTGCCAGCAGTTTAAGGGAGAACTATGGCTACACCTTC
TRBJ1-5	TRBV6-5	NA	TRBD1	CASSRDRGDQPQHF	TGTGCCAGCAGCCGAGACAGGGGCGATCAGCCCCAGCATTTT
TRBJ1-1	TRBV5-1	NA	TRBD1	CASTQQGALNTEAFF	TGCGCCAGCACCCAACAGGGGGCTCTGAACACTGAAGCTTTCTTT
TRBJ1-2	TRBV6-5	NA	TRBD1	CASRSDRDYGYTF	TGTGCCAGCAGATCGGACAGGGACTATGGCTACACCTTC
TRBJ2-7	TRBV27	NA	TRBD1	CASAWPGQIYEQYF	TGTGCCAGCGCGTGGCCGGGACAGATTTACGAGCAGTACTTC